The clone carrying this T cell receptor (beta chain) turned up a few times. Its antigen is undetermined. The entry originates in a study of CD8+CD57+ T cells in acquired aplastic anemia. Across the study: DNA recovered from sorted CD4+ and CD8+ cells had a mean of around 3.3 ug.

CDR3 size: 13 residues. Trimming removed 0 bases from V and 8 bases from J, with 8 bases in between. Germline CDR1 is SGHTA and CDR2 is FQGTGA. Study findings and constraints: The CD8+ Simpson's diversity of patients and controls was not significantly different. Sharing between patients and controls was observed for some 27 CD8+ CDR3 sequences.

Profiling that covered TCR beta VDJ and CDR3 relied on genomic DNA as its template. TCRdb used MiXCR to reprocess the reads, holding one entry per CDR3 protein. The sample has more than 150,000 distinct CDR3 sequences, around three fifths seen once. V and J are TRBV7-3 and TRBJ2-1; D remains ambiguous. The sequenced material came from sorted CD4+, CD8+, or CD8+CD57+ T cells (not recorded which) from PBMCs. The TCR comes from a human donor with severe aplastic anemia or a healthy control (not recorded which). CDR3 loop: CASSLTAFDEQFF. Here the CDR3 DNA reads TGTGCCAGCAGCTTAACGGCTTTCGATGAGCAGTTCTTC.